This TCR beta chain appears in the sequencing data of a study of shared clonotypes between healthy human individuals (dated by TCRdb to 2020 to 2022). At the level of the whole study: Three men and a couple of women, aged 18 to 49 years, made up the cohort. To increase sequencing depth and limit assay-specific biases, different laboratories used diverse techniques to prepare libraries and sequence TCR repertoires. Per donor, three plates each were used for CD4 naive and CD4 memory, two for CD8 naive, and one for CD8 memory. Between about 0.9 and 10 billion PBMCs per donor were obtained by leukapheresis. The study deeply sequenced blood TCR repertoires of several healthy adults to estimate repertoire size and the extent of clonotype sharing between individuals. The full study reports these points: Only blood was sampled, and tissue TCR repertoires likely differ from those in blood. Higher generation probabilities were observed for clonotypes shared by all four sorted-subset donors than for non-shared clonotypes. The genetic and exposure-history diversity represented was limited by the small number of donors. Incomplete sequencing was indicated by rarefaction of sorted-subset datasets, despite the large sequencing depth. Larger estimated clonotype richness was generally found for naive subsets than for memory subsets. Across a few donors, roughly 5% of naive CD4, roughly 3.3% of naive CD8, about 2% of memory CD4, and approximately 0.4% of memory CD8 clonotypes were shared. Pairwise subsampling led to the expectation that sequencing depth would affect the degree of clonotype sharing among donors.

CD8 naive samples consisted of CD45RO-negative cells that were positively selected for CCR7, yielding a CD45RA+CCR7+ population without TemRA cells. The donors were healthy, HIV-negative adults who had no recently reported acute infections or vaccinations. All donors were Caucasian adults living in Nashville, Tennessee, USA. Blood was collected by leukapheresis, and PBMCs were isolated by Ficoll-Histopaque density gradient centrifugation and then cryopreserved in liquid nitrogen vapor phase. Purity and quantity of every magnetically sorted T cell population were checked by analytical flow cytometry. Genomic DNA was isolated from every sorted fraction and measured by UV absorbance on a Nanodrop 2000c. As concerns this clone: There is no known antigen for this receptor. Per-base quality was not reported, and no clone a single base away is much larger than it.

Using the deep immunoSEQ assay, multiplex PCR amplified TCR CDR3 regions from genomic DNA. Genomic DNA extracted from each cell subset was distributed evenly over all wells of several immunoSEQ 96-well plates, and each plate served as one replicate. For sorted subsets, each replicate PCR was loaded with about 200 ng genomic DNA, equivalent to 30,000 or so T cell genomes. The purified libraries were quantified using a Qubit 3.0 fluorometer, sized with a Bioanalyzer 2100, and then quantified again using the KAPA Library Quantification kit. Every immunoSEQ 96-well plate was sequenced on a separate single-read 150-cycle Illumina NextSeq 550 flow cell. Regarding the original processing steps: Because the immunoSEQ output included only junctional sequences and no quality scores, the filtering could not be the same as the filtering used for full-length reads. Sequences were annotated with PyIR, a Python wrapper for IgBLAST v1.9, and V/J genes and CDR3 were assigned using IMGT germline references. Any read was removed if the V/J assignment was weak (E-value above 1e-6), the CDR3 was missing, or the read contained stop codons, out-of-frame junctions, or ambiguous translated residues. V3J clonotypes were defined as sequences sharing the same inferred V gene, J gene, and CDR3 amino acid sequence. To compute the percentage overlap between repertoires, the number of shared unique clonotypes was divided by the size of the smaller repertoire. Richness of each repertoire was evaluated using RTK rarefaction, the Chao1 estimator, and Recon v2.1 estimates of unobserved clonotypes. Generation probabilities were computed with OLGA for all TCRbeta clonotypes obtained by the gDNA method from four donors. TCRdb re-hosts the immuneACCESS table, in-frame sequences only. Its copies lack some clones; in the studies checked, an unresolved V gene accounts for under half of them, and the cause for the rest is not known. The V and J calls and the clone size are those of that table, but D and trimming were determined from the DNA. For this sample the table gives hundreds of thousands of clones, of which roughly 96% were detected only once. The ten largest clones take up roughly 0.1% of the sample.

CDR1 SGDLS and CDR2 YYNGEE are derived from the germline V gene. Including the terminal cysteine and phenylalanine, the CDR3 comprises 12 residues. The retained sequence is limited to the CDR3, 36 bases, with the frame set at the first base. The junction shows trimming of 9 bases on V and 5 bases on J, and the gene matches do not reach 4 bases of it. The TCR comes from a woman aged 25 to 39 in good health. The sequence is built from TRBV9 and TRBJ2-1, with TRBD2 identical over 8 junction bases. The sequencing input was naive CD8+ T cells sorted from blood. The cell subset or site label for this specimen denotes: CD45RA+CCR7+. The CDR3 is CATPGGDNEQFF. The DNA sequence is TGTGCCACCCCGGGAGGGGACAATGAGCAGTTCTTC.